This note documents a single TCR beta chain sequence. The data were obtained in a study of blood T cell repertoires in COVID-19. Overall study: Specimens from acute and convalescent COVID-19 originated in the United States, Italy and Spain. The analysed material was cDNA or gDNA that came from T cells, B-cell-depleted T cells, or PBMCs.

V was shortened by 0 bases and J by 0 bases, with 6 bases between the two germline ends. Germline lookup yields CDR1 LNHNV and CDR2 YYDKDF (reference sequence). The CDR3 is made up of 15 amino acids. Per the original methods: Amplification of reference gene primers provided the estimated nucleated cell counts. Here immunoSEQ multiplex PCR was the method, and the copy in TCRdb shows in-frame clones only, minus some. Clone size and V and J calls were adopted from that table, with D and trimming inferred from the DNA. The top ten clones hold more than 1.3% of a sample with under 150,000 clones, more than 70% of them seen once.

The receptor was isolated from a man between 60 and 75 years old with acute or convalescent COVID-19. This rearrangement joins TRBV15 to TRBJ1-3; D is undetermined. Material for sequencing was peripheral blood. CDR3 coding DNA: TGTGCCACCAGCAGAGATCAGTCCTCTGGAAACACCATATATTTT. Protein sequence: CATSRDQSSGNTIYF.